The present T cell receptor (beta chain) was sequenced within a study of OX40 agonist ivuxolimab in advanced cancers. As for the study in general: Those treated in dose escalation had hepatocellular carcinoma, melanoma, renal cell cancer or head and neck cancer.

The method was immunoSEQ multiplex PCR; TCRdb's version includes in-frame clones alone and lacks a portion of them. This sample has approximately 120,000 clones; around 90% occur once, and the top ten carry 0.8% to 1%. The length of the CDR3 is 18 residues. The germline gives CDR1 GTSNPN, CDR2 SVGIG (reference sequence). Trimming took off 0 bases at V and 1 base at J, with 18 bases between the two ends. The genes are TRBV30 and TRBJ2-2; D ambiguous. The receptor's source is an adult with an advanced solid tumor such as melanoma, head and neck, liver or kidney cancer. The material was CD4+ or CD8+ T cells sorted from blood, obtained in a trial of the OX40 agonist ivuxolimab. This chain's CDR3 is CAWSVLGALGENTGELFF. CDR3 nucleotide sequence: TGTGCCTGGAGTGTACTTGGAGCATTAGGAGAGAACACCGGGGAGCTGTTTTTT.